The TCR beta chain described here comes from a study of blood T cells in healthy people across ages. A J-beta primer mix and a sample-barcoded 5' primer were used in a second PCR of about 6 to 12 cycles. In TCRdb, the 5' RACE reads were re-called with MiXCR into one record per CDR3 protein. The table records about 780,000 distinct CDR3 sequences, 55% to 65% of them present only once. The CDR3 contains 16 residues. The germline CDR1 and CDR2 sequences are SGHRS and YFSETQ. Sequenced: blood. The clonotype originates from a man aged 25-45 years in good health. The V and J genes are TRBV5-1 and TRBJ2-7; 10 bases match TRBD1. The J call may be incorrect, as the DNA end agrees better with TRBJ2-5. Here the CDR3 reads CASIESTGGFGETQYF. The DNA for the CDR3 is TGCGCCAGCATAGAGTCGACAGGGGGCTTCGGAGAGACCCAGTACTTC.